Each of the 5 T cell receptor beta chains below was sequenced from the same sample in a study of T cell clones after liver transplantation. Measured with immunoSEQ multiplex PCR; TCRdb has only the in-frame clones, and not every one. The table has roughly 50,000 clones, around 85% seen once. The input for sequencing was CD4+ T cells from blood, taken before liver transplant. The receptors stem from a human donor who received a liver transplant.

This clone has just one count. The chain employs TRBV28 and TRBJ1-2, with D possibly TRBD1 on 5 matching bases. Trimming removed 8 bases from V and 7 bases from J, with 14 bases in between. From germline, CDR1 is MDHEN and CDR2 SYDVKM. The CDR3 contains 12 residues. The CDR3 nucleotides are TGTGCCAGCGGGATGACAGAGGCTGGCTACACCTTC. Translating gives CASGMTEAGYTF.

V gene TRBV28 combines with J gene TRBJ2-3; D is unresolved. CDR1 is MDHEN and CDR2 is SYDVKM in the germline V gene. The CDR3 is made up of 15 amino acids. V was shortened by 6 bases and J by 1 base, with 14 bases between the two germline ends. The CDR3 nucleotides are TGTGCCAGCAGGTACTCCGGTGGAGGCACAGATACGCAGTATTTT. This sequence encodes CASRYSGGGTDTQYF.

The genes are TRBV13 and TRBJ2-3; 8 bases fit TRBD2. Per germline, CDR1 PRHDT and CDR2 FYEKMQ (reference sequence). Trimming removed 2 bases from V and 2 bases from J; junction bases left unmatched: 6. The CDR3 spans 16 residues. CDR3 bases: TGTGCCAGCAGCTTAACCCTAGCGGGTCACACAGATACGCAGTATTTT. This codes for CASSLTLAGHTDTQYF.

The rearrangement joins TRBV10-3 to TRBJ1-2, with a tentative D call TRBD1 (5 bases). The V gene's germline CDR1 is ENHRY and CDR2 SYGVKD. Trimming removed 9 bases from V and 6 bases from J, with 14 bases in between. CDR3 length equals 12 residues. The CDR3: CAIHRGRDGYTF. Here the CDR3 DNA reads TGTGCCATTCATAGGGGCAGAGATGGCTACACCTTC.

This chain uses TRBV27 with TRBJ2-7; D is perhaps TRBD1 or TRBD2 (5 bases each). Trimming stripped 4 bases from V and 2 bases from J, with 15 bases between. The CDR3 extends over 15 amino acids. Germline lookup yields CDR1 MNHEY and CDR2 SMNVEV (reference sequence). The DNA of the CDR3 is TGTGCCAGCAGTTCCAAACCGGGACCGACCTACGAGCAGTACTTC. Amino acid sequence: CASSSKPGPTYEQYF.